One sample yielded the 25 T cell receptor beta chains listed below, sequenced in a study of beta chain features in type 1 diabetes. Antigens for these TCRs are unknown. The study's findings and limits: TCRB CDR3s were moderately but significantly shorter in Type 1 diabetes patients in all four CD4+ subsets.

TCRB transcripts that were expressed got sequenced, as all of the isolated RNA had been reverse transcribed. Sequenced by immunoSEQ multiplex PCR; TCRdb stores in-frame clones only, minus some. The sample records 55,000 to 80,000 clones, roughly half being singletons. The sequenced sample consisted of central memory CD4+ T cells from blood. The receptors were sampled from a man between 25 and 39 years old with type 1 diabetes.

This clone was seen a handful of times. The V call is TRBV19, the J call TRBJ1-1; D remains ambiguous. V gave up 7 bases and J gave up 2 bases, with 11 bases separating them. The CDR3 consists of 13 residues. CDR1 LNHDA and CDR2 SQIVND come from the germline V gene (reference sequence). The CDR3: CASTFQANTEAFF. For the CDR3, the DNA is TGTGCCAGTACTTTCCAGGCCAACACTGAAGCTTTCTTT.

The V gene is TRBV11-2, the J gene TRBJ2-5; D perhaps matches TRBD1 (6 bases). The closer fit of TRBJ2-7 to the DNA end suggests the J call may be wrong. In germline, CDR1 is SGHAT, CDR2 FQNNGV. CDR3 length equals 15 residues. CDR3 protein: CASSLLPGQSYEQYF. CDR3 DNA: TGTGCCAGCAGCTTGTTACCCGGACAGTCCTACGAGCAGTACTTC.

V and J are TRBV30 and TRBJ1-1, with a weak D call TRBD1 (6 bases). Germline V lookup: CDR1 GTSNPN, CDR2 SVGIG (reference sequence). Deletions cut 3 bases from V and 1 base from J, with 18 bases between. This CDR3 has 16 amino acids. The CDR3 coding sequence is TGTGCCTGGAGGGGTTATTGGGGGCCGGGGAACACTGAAGCTTTCTTT. Translation: CAWRGYWGPGNTEAFF.

The sample holds a few counts of this clone. The V gene is TRBV7-2, the J gene TRBJ1-1; 8 bases are a match to TRBD1. CDR3 length equals 13 residues. Germline CDR1 and CDR2: SGHTA and FQGNSA. J lost 4 bases, V lost 5 bases, and 3 bases had no gene match. The CDR3 protein is CASSVTGGTEAFF. The CDR3 DNA sequence: TGTGCCAGCAGCGTCACAGGGGGCACTGAAGCTTTCTTT.

The chain links TRBV27 to TRBJ2-7; TRBD1 agrees at 7 bases. CDR1 and CDR2 (germline): MNHEY, SMNVEV (reference sequence). The CDR3 covers 14 residues. Unmatched junction bases numbered 12, after V lost 7 bases and J lost 6 bases. In DNA, the CDR3 is TGTGCCAGCAAAACTGTGGACAGGTTCGGCGAGCAGTACTTC. Translating gives CASKTVDRFGEQYF.

The rearrangement uses TRBV5-1 and TRBJ2-1, with D tentatively TRBD1 (6 bases). From germline, CDR1 is SGHRS and CDR2 YFSETQ. V lost 4 bases to trimming and J lost 7 bases, with 15 bases between them. This CDR3 has 14 residues. CDR3: CASSQRSRGNEQFF. The DNA of the CDR3 is TGCGCCAGCAGCCAGAGGAGCAGGGGAAATGAGCAGTTCTTC.

The chain has TRBV11-2 and TRBJ2-7, with 12 bases identical to TRBD2. Germline assignment: CDR1 SGHAT and CDR2 FQNNGV. The CDR3 runs 15 residues. With V trimmed by 5 bases and J by 2 bases, 4 bases remained unmatched. The CDR3 DNA sequence: TGTGCCAGCAGCCTTCGGACTAGCGGGACCTACGAGCAGTACTTC. Residues: CASSLRTSGTYEQYF.

The chain combines TRBV9 with TRBJ2-7; 9 nucleotides agree with TRBD2. This CDR3 has 15 residues. Germline loops: CDR1 SGDLS, CDR2 YYNGEE. V was pared by 0 bases and J by 5 bases, with 6 bases of the junction left unmatched. DNA of the CDR3: TGTGCCAGCAGCGTAGAAGGCGGGAGGGCCGACGAGCAGTACTTC. Its protein is CASSVEGGRADEQYF.

V and J are TRBV27 and TRBJ2-3; 9 nucleotides match TRBD2. The V gene's germline CDR1 is MNHEY and CDR2 SMNVEV (reference sequence). This CDR3 region has 15 residues. Unmatched junction bases numbered 3, after V lost 3 bases and J lost 2 bases. CDR3: CASSFLAGATDTQYF. The CDR3 DNA follows: TGTGCCAGCAGTTTTTTAGCGGGGGCCACAGATACGCAGTATTTT.

J is TRBJ1-1 and V is TRBV7-9; D unclear. CDR3 length: 13 amino acids. CDR1 is SEHNR, CDR2 FQNEAQ, per germline (reference sequence). V dropped 5 bases and J dropped 0 bases, with 7 bases sitting between them. CDR3 in DNA: TGTGCCAGCAGCGTTGACATGAACACTGAAGCTTTCTTT. It yields the protein CASSVDMNTEAFF.

The chain combines TRBV6-5 with TRBJ1-5; a weak D match, TRBD1 (5 bases). V lost 2 bases, J lost 4 bases, and 9 bases lay in between. The germline CDR1 and CDR2 sequences are MNHEY and SVGAGI. The CDR3 runs 14 residues. CDR3 DNA sequence: TGTGCCAGCAGTTACGGACGGGGGAATCAGCCCCAGCATTTT. Amino acids: CASSYGRGNQPQHF.

The chain uses TRBV18 and TRBJ1-5, with a weak D call TRBD1 (6 bases). The germline CDR1 and CDR2 sequences are KGHSH and LQKENI. The V end lost 1 base, the J end lost 5 bases, and 12 bases lay between the germline ends. This CDR3 has 15 residues. The DNA of the CDR3 is TGTGCCAGCTCACCACTGGCGGGGGCCGATCAGCCCCAGCATTTT. Protein sequence: CASSPLAGADQPQHF. The whole variable domain, filled in from reference TRBV18 and TRBJ1-5, reads NAGVMQNPRHLVRRRGQEARLRCSPMKGHSHVYWYRQLPEEGLKFMVYLQKENIIDESGMPKERFSAEFPKEGPSILRIQQVVRGDSAAYFCASSPLAGADQPQHFGDGTRLSIL.

This chain connects TRBV25-1 to TRBJ2-7; D is possibly TRBD1 (7 bases). Germline lookup yields CDR1 MGHDK and CDR2 SYGVNS. V lost 6 bases, J lost 2 bases, and 14 bases lay in between. The CDR3 runs to 14 residues. The CDR3 sequence is CASRTRGDPYEQYF. The CDR3 bases are TGTGCCAGCAGGACCAGGGGGGACCCCTACGAGCAGTACTTC.

The J gene is TRBJ1-5, the V gene TRBV10-3, with TRBD1 as a possible D gene (5 bases). There are 15 residues in the CDR3. Looked up from germline, CDR1 is ENHRY and CDR2 is SYGVKD. V lost 3 bases and J 7 bases, leaving 16 bases between the germline ends. CDR3 in amino acids: CAISEGVELPQPQHF. The CDR3 coding sequence is TGTGCCATCAGTGAAGGGGTTGAATTGCCGCAGCCCCAGCATTTT.

V and J are TRBV30 and TRBJ1-2, with 7 bases lining up with TRBD1. The CDR3 has 12 amino acids. The germline CDR1 and CDR2 sequences are GTSNPN and SVGIG (reference sequence). V was clipped by 5 bases and J by 4 bases; unmatched bases: 4. CDR3 DNA sequence: TGTGCCTGGGAACAGGGGAGCTATGGCTACACCTTC. Amino acids: CAWEQGSYGYTF.

This clone was detected only a few times. V is TRBV7-2 and J is TRBJ2-1; D might be TRBD1 (6 bases). Germline V gives CDR1 SGHTA, CDR2 FQGNSA. This CDR3 comprises 14 residues. With 5 bases removed from V and 5 bases from J, the gap between germline ends came to 13 bases. CDR3 DNA: TGTGCCAGCAGCGTCCAGGGGAGAGACAATGAGCAGTTCTTC. This gives the protein CASSVQGRDNEQFF.

This rearrangement joins TRBV14 to TRBJ1-1; D not resolved. Per the germline V gene, CDR1 is SGHDN and CDR2 is FVKESK. The V end was cut by 0 bases, the J end by 2 bases, with 13 bases between. The CDR3 is made up of 16 amino acids. The CDR3 spells CASSQDGRHLNTEAFF. In DNA, the CDR3 is TGTGCCAGCAGCCAAGATGGGCGACACCTTAACACTGAAGCTTTCTTT.

This clone was detected a few times. The chain is built from TRBV14 and TRBJ2-5; D possibly corresponds to TRBD2 (6 bases). Trimming removed 2 bases at V and 3 bases at J, with 16 bases between. Germline V gives CDR1 SGHDN, CDR2 FVKESK. The CDR3 is 16 residues long. CDR3 nucleotides: TGTGCCAGCAGCCAATTAGGGGCCGGGAGAAAAGAGACCCAGTACTTC. Protein sequence: CASSQLGAGRKETQYF.

J is TRBJ2-3 and V is TRBV2; D is undetermined. Germline CDR1 is SNHLY and CDR2 is FYNNEI. The CDR3 is 11 residues long. Trimming shortened V by 6 bases and J by 6 bases, and 7 bases separated the two germline ends. The CDR3, as DNA: TGTGCCAGCAGCCCCTCGGATACGCAGTATTTT. Translation: CASSPSDTQYF.

This chain connects TRBV5-1 to TRBJ1-4; TRBD1 aligns across 10 bases. Germline CDR1 SGHRS, CDR2 YFSETQ. The CDR3 totals 17 residues. After removal of 4 bases from V and 5 bases from J, the junction contained 11 bases not matched to a gene. The CDR3 DNA is TGCGCCAGCAGCGAACCCCCGGGACAGGGGTTAAATGAAAAACTGTTTTTT. It translates to CASSEPPGQGLNEKLFF.

The chain recombines TRBV7-9 with TRBJ2-1; D may be TRBD2 (6 bases). V lost 5 bases and J 4 bases, leaving 9 bases between the germline ends. The CDR3 loop spans 13 amino acids. Germline CDR1 is SEHNR and CDR2 is FQNEAQ (reference sequence). CDR3 DNA: TGTGCCAGCAGCCCCGGGACTTACAATGAGCAGTTCTTC. Protein product: CASSPGTYNEQFF.

The chain recombines TRBV14 with TRBJ1-2, with 10 bases matching TRBD1. The germline V gene has CDR1 SGHDN and CDR2 FVKESK. The trim removed 1 base at V and 4 bases at J, leaving 0 bases unmatched. This CDR3 is built from 14 residues. The CDR3 DNA reads as TGTGCCAGCAGCCAAGGGACAGGGGGCTATGGCTACACCTTC. This sequence encodes CASSQGTGGYGYTF.

The genes are TRBV5-1 and TRBJ2-6, with a possible D match to TRBD1 (6 bases). With 2 bases removed from V and 0 bases from J, the gap between germline ends came to 12 bases. Germline CDR1 and CDR2: SGHRS and YFSETQ. This CDR3 region has 17 residues. The CDR3 DNA is TGCGCCAGCAGCTTTCAGGGGTCTTTCTCTGGGGCCAACGTCCTGACTTTC. Its protein is CASSFQGSFSGANVLTF.

The V gene is TRBV2, the J gene TRBJ2-1; 8 bases fit TRBD2. This CDR3 is 14 amino acids long. Germline V lookup: CDR1 SNHLY, CDR2 FYNNEI. V lost 8 bases to trimming and J lost 8 bases; unmatched junction nucleotides: 11. The CDR3 DNA reads as TGTGCCAGCCGCGGGACGGGGGGGACCGATGAGCAGTTCTTC. Protein product: CASRGTGGTDEQFF.

Only a few counts were recorded for this clone. The J gene is TRBJ2-1, the V gene TRBV5-4, with D possibly matching TRBD1 (6 bases). Germline V gene lookup returns CDR1 SGHNT and CDR2 YYREEE (reference sequence). The V end lost 0 bases, the J end lost 5 bases, and 12 bases lay between the germline ends. This CDR3 spans 15 amino acids. CDR3 sequence (DNA): TGTGCCAGCAGCTTGGGACAGGCGGGCGACAATGAGCAGTTCTTC. Amino acid sequence: CASSLGQAGDNEQFF.